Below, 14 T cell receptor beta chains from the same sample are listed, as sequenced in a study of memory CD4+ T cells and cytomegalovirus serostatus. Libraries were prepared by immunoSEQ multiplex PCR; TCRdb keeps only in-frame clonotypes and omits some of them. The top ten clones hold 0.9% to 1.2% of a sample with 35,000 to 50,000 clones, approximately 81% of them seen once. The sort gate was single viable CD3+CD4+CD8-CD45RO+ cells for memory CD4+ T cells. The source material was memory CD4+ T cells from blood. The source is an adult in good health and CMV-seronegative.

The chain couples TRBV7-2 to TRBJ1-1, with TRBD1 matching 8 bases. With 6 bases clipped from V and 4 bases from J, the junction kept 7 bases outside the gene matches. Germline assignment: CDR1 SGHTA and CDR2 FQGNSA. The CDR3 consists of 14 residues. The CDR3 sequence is CASSPGGAGTEAFF. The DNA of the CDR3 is TGTGCCAGCAGTCCAGGGGGCGCCGGCACTGAAGCTTTCTTT.

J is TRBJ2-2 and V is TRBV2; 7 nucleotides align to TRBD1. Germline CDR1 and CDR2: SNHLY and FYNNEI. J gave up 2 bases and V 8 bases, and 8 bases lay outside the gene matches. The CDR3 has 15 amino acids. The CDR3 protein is CASRRTGLNTGELFF. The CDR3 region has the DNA TGTGCCAGCCGACGGACAGGTTTAAACACCGGGGAGCTGTTTTTT. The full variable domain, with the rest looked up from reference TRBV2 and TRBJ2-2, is EPEVTQTPSHQVTQMGQEVILRCVPISNHLYFYWYRQILGQKVEFLVSFYNNEISEKSEIFDDQFSVERPDGSNFTLKIRSTKLEDSAMYFCASRRTGLNTGELFFGEGSRLTVL.

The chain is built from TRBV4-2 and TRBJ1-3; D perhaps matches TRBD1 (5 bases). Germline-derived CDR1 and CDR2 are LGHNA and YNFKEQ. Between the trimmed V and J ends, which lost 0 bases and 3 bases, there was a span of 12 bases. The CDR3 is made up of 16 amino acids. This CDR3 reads CASSQEVVRVGNTIYF. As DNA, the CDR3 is TGTGCCAGCAGCCAAGAGGTGGTCAGGGTTGGAAACACCATATATTTT.

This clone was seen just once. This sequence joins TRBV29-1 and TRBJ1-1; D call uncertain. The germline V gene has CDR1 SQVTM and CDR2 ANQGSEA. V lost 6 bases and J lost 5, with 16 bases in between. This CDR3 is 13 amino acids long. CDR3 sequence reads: CSVTDLGRTEAFF. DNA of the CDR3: TGCAGCGTAACTGACCTCGGGAGGACTGAAGCTTTCTTT.

The CDR3 coding sequence is TGCGCCAGCAGCCCCGGGACCCTTGGAAACACCATATATTTT. Translating it yields CASSPGTLGNTIYF. This chain uses TRBV5-1 with TRBJ1-3; D might be TRBD1 (5 bases). The CDR3 loop spans 14 amino acids. CDR1 and CDR2 (germline): SGHRS, YFSETQ. The V and J ends lost 4 bases and 3 bases respectively, with 11 bases between them.

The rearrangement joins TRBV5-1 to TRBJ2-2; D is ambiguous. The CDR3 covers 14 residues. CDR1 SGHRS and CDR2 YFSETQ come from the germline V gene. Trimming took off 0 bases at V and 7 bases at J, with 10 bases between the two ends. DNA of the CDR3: TGCGCCAGCAGCTTGGAGGCGATTGTCGGGGAGCTGTTTTTT. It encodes CASSLEAIVGELFF.

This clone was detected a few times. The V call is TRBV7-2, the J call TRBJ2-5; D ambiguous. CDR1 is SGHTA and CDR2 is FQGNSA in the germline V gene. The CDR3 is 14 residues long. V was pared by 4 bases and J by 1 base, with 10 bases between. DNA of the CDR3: TGTGCCAGCAGCTGGAGACACTCCCAAGAGACCCAGTACTTC. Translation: CASSWRHSQETQYF.

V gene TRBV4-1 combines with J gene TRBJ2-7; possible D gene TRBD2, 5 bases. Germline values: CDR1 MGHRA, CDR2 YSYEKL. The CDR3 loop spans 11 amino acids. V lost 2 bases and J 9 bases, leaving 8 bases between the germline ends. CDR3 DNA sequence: TGCGCCAGCAGCCAACTTCGGGGGCAGTACTTC. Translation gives CASSQLRGQYF.

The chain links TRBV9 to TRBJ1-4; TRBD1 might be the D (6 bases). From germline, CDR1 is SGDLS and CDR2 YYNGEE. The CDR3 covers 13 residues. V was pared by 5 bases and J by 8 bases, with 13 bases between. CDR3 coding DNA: TGTGCCAGCAGTCCAGGGGTGCTGGAAAAACTGTTTTTT. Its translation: CASSPGVLEKLFF.

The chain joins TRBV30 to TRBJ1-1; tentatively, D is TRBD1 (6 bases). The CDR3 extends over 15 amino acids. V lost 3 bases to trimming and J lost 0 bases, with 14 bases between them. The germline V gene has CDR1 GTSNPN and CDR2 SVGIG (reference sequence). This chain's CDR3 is CAWRQGEIMNTEAFF. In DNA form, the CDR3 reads TGTGCCTGGAGACAGGGAGAGATCATGAACACTGAAGCTTTCTTT.

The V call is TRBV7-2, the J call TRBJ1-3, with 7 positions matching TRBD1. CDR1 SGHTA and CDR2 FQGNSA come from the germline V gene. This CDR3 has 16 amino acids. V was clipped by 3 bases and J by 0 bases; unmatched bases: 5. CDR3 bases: TGTGCCAGCAGCTTCGGGACAGCTCGCTCTGGAAACACCATATATTTT. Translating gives CASSFGTARSGNTIYF.

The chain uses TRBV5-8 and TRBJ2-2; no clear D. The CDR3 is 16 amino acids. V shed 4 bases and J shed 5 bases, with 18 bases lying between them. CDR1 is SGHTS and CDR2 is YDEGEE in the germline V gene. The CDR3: CASSPWRPTDTGELFF. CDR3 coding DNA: TGTGCCAGCAGCCCGTGGCGGCCTACAGATACCGGGGAGCTGTTTTTT.

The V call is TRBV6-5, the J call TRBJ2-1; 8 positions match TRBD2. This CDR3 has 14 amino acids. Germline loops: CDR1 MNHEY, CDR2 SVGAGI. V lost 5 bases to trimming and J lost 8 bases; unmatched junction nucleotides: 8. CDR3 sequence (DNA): TGTGCCAGCAGTCTTACTAGCGGTCAGGATGAGCAGTTCTTC. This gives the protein CASSLTSGQDEQFF.

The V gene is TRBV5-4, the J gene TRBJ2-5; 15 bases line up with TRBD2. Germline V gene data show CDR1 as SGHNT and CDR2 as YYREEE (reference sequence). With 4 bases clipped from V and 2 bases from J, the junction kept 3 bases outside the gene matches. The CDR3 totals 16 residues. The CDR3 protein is CASSPGLAGGQETQYF. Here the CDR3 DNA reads TGTGCCAGCAGCCCGGGACTAGCGGGAGGTCAAGAGACCCAGTACTTC.